This T cell receptor beta chain was observed in a study of graft-versus-host responses after intestinal transplantation. The wider study: All of the recipients had induction that used anti-thymocyte globulin, then tacrolimus and steroids for approximately 3 years.

As concerns this clone: Its matching antigen is unknown.

The assay was immunoSEQ multiplex PCR, and TCRdb's table has in-frame clones only and misses some. Of roughly 85,000 clones in the sample, less than 95% were seen once. Points from the study as a whole: Recipient bone marrow held GvH clones, some seen earlier in ileum or blood. High graft-versus-host to host-versus-graft clonal ratios were found in allografts of patients who had graft-donor T cell macrochimerism. Levels of circulating GvH clones at their peak were associated with early post-transplant HvG declines.

The source was unstimulated CD8+ T cells sorted from spleen or lymph node cells, collected before transplant. The source of this sequence is a human donor who was the organ donor for an intestinal transplant.

This CDR3 is CASSVYVSGGADYGYTF. CDR3 nucleotides: TGTGCCAGCAGCGTTTATGTGTCGGGGGGCGCGGACTATGGCTACACCTTC. V and J are TRBV9 and TRBJ1-2, with a weak D call TRBD1 (6 bases). V was trimmed by 2 bases and J by 3 bases, leaving 20 bases between them. The CDR3 is 17 residues long. Germline V lookup: CDR1 SGDLS, CDR2 YYNGEE.